These 30 T cell receptor beta chains were all obtained from the same sample, sequenced in a study of cytomegalovirus exposure and HLA in healthy donors. The PCR ran on 60 Vbeta and 13 Jbeta primers. Clones were read by immunoSEQ multiplex PCR, and TCRdb kept only the in-frame ones, dropping some. The sample shows over 150,000 clones, roughly four fifths of them seen only once. Material for sequencing was PBMCs. Source of these receptors: a man in his forties in good health and CMV-seronegative.

In this sample, this clone turned up a few times. This chain links TRBV5-6 with TRBJ2-5, with 8 bases fitting TRBD2. CDR1 and CDR2 from the germline V gene are SGHDT and YYEEEE. The V and J ends lost 1 base and 1 base, in that order; junction bases with no gene match: 3. The CDR3 is made up of 15 amino acids. The CDR3 region has the DNA TGTGCCAGCAGCTTGACTAGCGGCTTCCAAGAGACCCAGTACTTC. Protein sequence: CASSLTSGFQETQYF.

Written as DNA, the CDR3 is TGCGCCAGCAGCCAACCGACTAGCGGGAAAAACATTCAGTACTTC. Protein product: CASSQPTSGKNIQYF. The chain employs TRBV4-1 and TRBJ2-4; 10 bases are shared with TRBD2. V dropped 2 bases and J dropped 4; count of bases not matched to a gene: 2. CDR3 size: 15 residues. The germline gives CDR1 MGHRA, CDR2 YSYEKL.

The gene calls are TRBV6-5 and TRBJ2-7; D is possibly TRBD1 (6 bases). Trimming left V 6 bases short and J 3 bases short, with 12 bases between. The CDR3 contains 13 residues. Germline assignment: CDR1 MNHEY and CDR2 SVGAGI. The CDR3 DNA follows: TGTGCCAGCAGCGAACAGGGCCTCTACGAGCAGTACTTC. It translates to CASSEQGLYEQYF.

The chain couples TRBV6-4 to TRBJ2-2; no definite D call. Trimming cost V 5 bases and J 3 bases, with 10 bases left between them. The CDR3 has 14 amino acids. In germline, CDR1 is MRHNA, CDR2 SNTAGT. The CDR3 sequence: CASSPGIDTGELFF. The CDR3 nucleotides read TGTGCCAGCAGTCCGGGTATCGACACCGGGGAGCTGTTTTTT.

This chain connects TRBV27 to TRBJ1-2; 7 bases match TRBD1. The CDR3 extends over 14 amino acids. Trimming cost V 4 bases and J 3 bases; bases outside gene matches: 5. Germline V gene lookup returns CDR1 MNHEY and CDR2 SMNVEV (reference sequence). CDR3 sequence (DNA): TGTGCCAGCAGTTACGGAACAGGGGACTATGGCTACACCTTC. Residues: CASSYGTGDYGYTF.

This sequence joins TRBV15 and TRBJ1-2, with D perhaps TRBD1 (6 bases). The CDR3 has 15 residues. Germline values: CDR1 LNHNV, CDR2 YYDKDF (reference sequence). V lost 2 bases and J lost 4, with 14 bases in between. The CDR3 here is CATSRQGNGLYGYTF. CDR3 DNA sequence: TGTGCCACCAGCAGACAGGGGAACGGCCTCTATGGCTACACCTTC.

The chain combines TRBV7-8 with TRBJ2-2; maybe TRBD2 (7 bases). This CDR3 has 19 amino acids. Looked up from germline, CDR1 is SGHVS and CDR2 is FQNEAQ. Trimming cost V 7 bases and J 0 bases, with 24 bases left between them. DNA for the CDR3: TGTGCCAGCACCGAGGGGGGGGGTTGGGTTCTCGCGAACACCGGGGAGCTGTTTTTT. Protein: CASTEGGGWVLANTGELFF. Using reference TRBV7-8 and TRBJ2-2 for the parts outside the CDR3, the full variable domain is GAGVSQSPRYKVAKRGQDVALRCDPISGHVSLFWYQQALGQGPEFLTYFQNEAQLDKSGLPSDRFFAERPEGSVSTLKIQRTQQEDSAVYLCASTEGGGWVLANTGELFFGEGSRLTVL.

Only a few counts were recorded for this clone. The V call is TRBV11-2, the J call TRBJ2-1, with TRBD1 as a possible D gene (6 bases). This CDR3 region has 14 residues. Germline V gene data show CDR1 as SGHAT and CDR2 as FQNNGV. The V end was cut by 7 bases, the J end by 9 bases, with 19 bases between. In nucleotides, the CDR3 is TGTGCCAGCACCTCGGCCAGGGGTAATCTTGAGCAGTTCTTC. Its translation is CASTSARGNLEQFF.

J is TRBJ2-3 and V is TRBV19; 8 bases are shared with TRBD2. The CDR3 is 17 residues long. The J segment lost 5 bases and the V segment lost 0 bases, leaving 10 bases of the junction unmatched. Germline-derived CDR1 and CDR2 are LNHDA and SQIVND (reference sequence). CDR3 bases: TGTGCCAGTAGTATAGATCTCAGCGGGGGTTTCTTAGATACGCAGTATTTT. This codes for CASSIDLSGGFLDTQYF.

J is TRBJ2-7 and V is TRBV15; TRBD1 aligns across 7 bases. This CDR3 comprises 14 residues. V shed 3 bases and J 2 bases; nucleotides not matched to a gene: 4. CDR1 and CDR2 from the germline V gene are LNHNV and YYDKDF (reference sequence). CDR3 in DNA: TGTGCCACCAGCAGCATCGGGACAGCCTACGAGCAGTACTTC. It translates to CATSSIGTAYEQYF.

The rearrangement joins TRBV28 to TRBJ1-3; D unclear. The CDR3 has 16 residues. V dropped 6 bases and J dropped 0 bases, with 15 bases sitting between them. The V gene's germline CDR1 is MDHEN and CDR2 SYDVKM. CDR3 amino acids: CASSRTDTYSGNTIYF. DNA for the CDR3: TGTGCCAGCAGCAGAACCGACACCTACTCTGGAAACACCATATATTTT.

The rearrangement joins TRBV7-9 to TRBJ1-2, with 8 bases matching TRBD1. This CDR3 comprises 15 residues. Germline assignment: CDR1 SEHNR and CDR2 FQNEAQ (reference sequence). J was trimmed by 6 bases and V by 4 bases; bases with no gene match: 10. DNA for the CDR3: TGTGCCAGCAGCTCCGCCCCCGCAGGGGGCGATGGCTACACCTTC. Translated, it gives CASSSAPAGGDGYTF.

This chain uses TRBV7-9 with TRBJ2-2; TRBD1 agrees at 7 bases. Germline trimming cut 5 bases from V and 2 bases from J; bases unmatched to any gene: 14. The CDR3 length is 18 residues. CDR1 is SEHNR and CDR2 is FQNEAQ in the germline V gene (reference sequence). The CDR3: CASSRHGRGSTNTGELFF. The CDR3 DNA sequence: TGTGCCAGCAGCAGACATGGCAGGGGGTCAACAAACACCGGGGAGCTGTTTTTT.

The DNA for the CDR3 is TGTGCCAGCAGTTTATACCCGCAGGGTGGCGGACCTAATTCACCCCTCCACTTT. Residues: CASSLYPQGGGPNSPLHF. The chain couples TRBV27 to TRBJ1-6, with D possibly matching TRBD1 (5 bases). V shed 1 base and J shed 6 bases, with 19 bases lying between them. Germline V lookup: CDR1 MNHEY, CDR2 SMNVEV (reference sequence). CDR3 size: 18 residues.

The rearrangement joins TRBV7-9 to TRBJ2-1, with D maybe TRBD2 (5 bases). Germline values: CDR1 SEHNR, CDR2 FQNEAQ (reference sequence). With 5 bases removed from V and 0 bases from J, the gap between germline ends came to 11 bases. The CDR3 is 15 amino acids. The chain's CDR3 is CASSPDWSSYNEQFF. As DNA, the CDR3 is TGTGCCAGCAGCCCGGACTGGAGCTCCTACAATGAGCAGTTCTTC.

In this sample, this clone turned up once. The chain joins TRBV4-2 to TRBJ2-7; D call uncertain. Trimming removed 0 bases from V and 0 bases from J, with 9 bases in between. From germline, CDR1 is LGHNA and CDR2 YNFKEQ. The CDR3 is 15 residues long. Here the CDR3 DNA reads TGTGCCAGCAGCCAAGAGAGTAGTACCTCCTACGAGCAGTACTTC. It codes for CASSQESSTSYEQYF.

This sequence joins TRBV11-2 and TRBJ2-7; D is possibly TRBD2 (5 bases). The germline gives CDR1 SGHAT, CDR2 FQNNGV. This CDR3 comprises 14 residues. The V and J ends lost 4 bases and 4 bases respectively, with 14 bases between them. CDR3 coding DNA: TGTGCCAGCAGCTCGGACTCCTCCGGGTACGAGCAGTACTTC. It is translated as CASSSDSSGYEQYF.

J is TRBJ2-7 and V is TRBV7-9, with D perhaps TRBD2 (7 bases). V was shortened by 3 bases and J by 7 bases, with 16 bases between the two germline ends. Germline CDR1 and CDR2: SEHNR and FQNEAQ (reference sequence). The CDR3 has 14 amino acids. The CDR3 here is CASSLAGAGGEQYF. As DNA, the CDR3 is TGTGCCAGCAGCTTGGCGGGGGCCGGGGGGGAGCAGTACTTC.

The chain combines TRBV16 with TRBJ1-5; D is uncertain. The germline V gene encodes CDR1 KGHSY and CDR2 FQNENV. V lost 0 bases, J lost 6 bases, and 12 bases lay in between. The CDR3 is made up of 15 amino acids. For the CDR3, the DNA is TGTGCCAGCAGCCAATCAGAGGGATCGGGTCAGCCCCAGCATTTT. Its protein is CASSQSEGSGQPQHF. Full variable domain (outside the CDR3, taken from reference TRBV16 and TRBJ1-5): GEEVAQTPKHLVRGEGQKAKLYCAPIKGHSYVFWYQQVLKNEFKFLISFQNENVFDETGMPKERFSAKCLPNSPCSLEIQATKLEDSAVYFCASSQSEGSGQPQHFGDGTRLSIL.

The rearrangement joins TRBV6-6 to TRBJ1-2, with D perhaps TRBD1 (6 bases). CDR1 and CDR2 (germline): MNHNY, SVGAGI (reference sequence). V lost 5 bases and J lost 6, with 19 bases in between. This CDR3 comprises 15 residues. Here the CDR3 reads CASSATGPQGDGYTF. The CDR3 DNA is TGTGCCAGCAGTGCGACAGGCCCCCAAGGTGATGGCTACACCTTC.

This clone was counted between two and nine times. This sequence joins TRBV30 and TRBJ1-1; D call uncertain. The CDR3 extends over 13 amino acids. V lost 4 bases and J 3 bases, leaving 12 bases between the germline ends. Germline V gene sequence: CDR1 GTSNPN, CDR2 SVGIG (reference sequence). CDR3 in DNA: TGTGCCTGGATTCGGGGATTTTACACTGAAGCTTTCTTT. It specifies CAWIRGFYTEAFF.

The CDR3 here is CASSLGVAGGYEQYF. DNA of the CDR3: TGTGCCAGCAGCTTAGGGGTAGCGGGGGGCTACGAGCAGTACTTC. The gene calls are TRBV7-6 and TRBJ2-7; 10 bases line up with TRBD2. Unmatched junction bases numbered 3, after V lost 1 base and J lost 3 bases. The CDR3 is 15 residues long. Germline assignment: CDR1 SGHVS and CDR2 FNYEAQ. Combining the CDR3 with reference TRBV7-6 and TRBJ2-7 gives the whole variable domain GAGVSQSPRYKVTKRGQDVALRCDPISGHVSLYWYRQALGQGPEFLTYFNYEAQQDKSGLPNDRFSAERPEGSISTLTIQRTEQRDSAMYRCASSLGVAGGYEQYFGPGTRLTVT.

V and J are TRBV13 and TRBJ1-2; 7 bases map to TRBD1. The CDR3 length is 16 residues. Germline V gene lookup returns CDR1 PRHDT and CDR2 FYEKMQ (reference sequence). Trimming cost V 5 bases and J 4 bases; bases outside gene matches: 13. CDR3 in amino acids: CASSPIRQGPIYGYTF. DNA of the CDR3: TGTGCCAGCAGCCCAATCCGACAGGGACCGATCTATGGCTACACCTTC.

The chain joins TRBV6-5 to TRBJ2-7, with 7 bases matching TRBD2. Germline values: CDR1 MNHEY, CDR2 SVGAGI. CDR3 length equals 12 residues. The junction had 0 bases not matched to a gene; V was cut back by 4 bases and J by 3 bases. CDR3 residues: CASSWGGYEQYF. The CDR3 bases are TGTGCCAGCAGTTGGGGGGGCTACGAGCAGTACTTC.

This clone was recorded only once. This chain uses TRBV10-3 with TRBJ2-3, with TRBD2 identical over 15 bases. The CDR3 loop spans 19 amino acids. Germline values: CDR1 ENHRY, CDR2 SYGVKD. The ends lost 0 bases at V and 0 bases at J; junction bases unmatched: 4. Here the CDR3 reads CAISESRTSGGGSTDTQYF. The CDR3, as DNA: TGTGCCATCAGTGAGTCCCGGACTAGCGGGGGGGGTAGCACAGATACGCAGTATTTT.

This chain uses TRBV4-3 with TRBJ2-2; D gene unclear. Germline CDR1 LGHNA, CDR2 YSLEER. Between the trimmed V and J ends, which lost 0 bases and 4 bases, there was a span of 9 bases. CDR3 length: 15 amino acids. The CDR3 protein is CASSQEKGGTGELFF. The CDR3 DNA reads TGCGCCAGCAGCCAAGAAAAAGGCGGCACCGGGGAGCTGTTTTTT.

V usage is TRBV4-2 and J usage is TRBJ2-5, with TRBD2 matching 7 bases. Trimming removed 3 bases from V and 3 bases from J; junction bases left unmatched: 10. Germline loops: CDR1 LGHNA, CDR2 YNFKEQ. The CDR3 sequence is 16 residues long. The CDR3 here is CASSQGRDYPEETQYF. The CDR3 DNA follows: TGTGCCAGCAGCCAGGGCCGGGACTACCCTGAAGAGACCCAGTACTTC.

This clone was detected once. The chain combines TRBV27 with TRBJ1-2, with TRBD1 identical over 9 bases. Per germline, CDR1 MNHEY and CDR2 SMNVEV (reference sequence). V lost 5 bases to trimming and J lost 7 bases; unmatched junction nucleotides: 11. The CDR3 covers 15 residues. CDR3 loop: CASSRGLGQGFGYTF. The CDR3 coding sequence is TGTGCCAGCAGTAGAGGACTTGGACAGGGGTTTGGCTACACCTTC.

This rearrangement joins TRBV13 to TRBJ1-1; D remains ambiguous. Per germline, CDR1 PRHDT and CDR2 FYEKMQ (reference sequence). Trimming cost V 0 bases and J 4 bases, with 9 bases left between them. The CDR3 totals 14 residues. The CDR3 region has the DNA TGTGCCAGCAGCTTAGGACATGGAGTCACTGAAGCTTTCTTT. This translates into CASSLGHGVTEAFF.

This chain joins TRBV7-8 and TRBJ1-5, with 7 bases matching TRBD1. From germline, CDR1 is SGHVS and CDR2 FQNEAQ. The J segment lost 0 bases and the V segment lost 3 bases, leaving 14 bases of the junction unmatched. This CDR3 is built from 19 residues. In DNA form, the CDR3 reads TGTGCCAGCAGCTTTCAACAGGGGTCCGCTCCATATAGCAATCAGCCCCAGCATTTT. Translation: CASSFQQGSAPYSNQPQHF.